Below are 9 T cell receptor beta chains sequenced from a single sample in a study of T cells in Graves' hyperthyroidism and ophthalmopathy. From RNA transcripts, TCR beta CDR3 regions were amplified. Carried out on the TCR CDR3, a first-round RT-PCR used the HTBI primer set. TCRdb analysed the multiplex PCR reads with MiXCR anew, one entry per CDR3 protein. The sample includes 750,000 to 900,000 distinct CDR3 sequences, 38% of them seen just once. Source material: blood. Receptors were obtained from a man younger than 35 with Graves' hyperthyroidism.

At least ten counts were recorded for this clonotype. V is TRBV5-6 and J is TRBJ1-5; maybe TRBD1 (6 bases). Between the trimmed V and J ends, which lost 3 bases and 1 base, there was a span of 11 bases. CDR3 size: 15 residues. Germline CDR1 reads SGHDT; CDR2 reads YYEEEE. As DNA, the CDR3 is TGTGCCAGCAGCTCACAGGGCCCGAGCAATCAGCCCCAGCATTTT. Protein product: CASSSQGPSNQPQHF.

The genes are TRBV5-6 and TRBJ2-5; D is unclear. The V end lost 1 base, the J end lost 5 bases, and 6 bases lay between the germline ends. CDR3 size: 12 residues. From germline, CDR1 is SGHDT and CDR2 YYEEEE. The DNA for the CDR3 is TGTGCCAGCAGCTTGATTTCCGAGACCCAGTACTTC. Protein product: CASSLISETQYF. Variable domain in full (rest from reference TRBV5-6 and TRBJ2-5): DAGVTQSPTHLIKTRGQQVTLRCSPKSGHDTVSWYQQALGQGPQFIFQYYEEEERQRGNFPDRFSGHQFPNYSSELNVNALLLGDSALYLCASSLISETQYFGPGTRLLVL.

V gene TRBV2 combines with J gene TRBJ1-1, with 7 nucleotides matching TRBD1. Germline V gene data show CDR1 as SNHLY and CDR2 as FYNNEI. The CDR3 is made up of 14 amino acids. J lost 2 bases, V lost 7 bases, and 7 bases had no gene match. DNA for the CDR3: TGTGCCAGCAAGGGCGACAGGGCCAACACTGAAGCTTTCTTT. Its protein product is CASKGDRANTEAFF.

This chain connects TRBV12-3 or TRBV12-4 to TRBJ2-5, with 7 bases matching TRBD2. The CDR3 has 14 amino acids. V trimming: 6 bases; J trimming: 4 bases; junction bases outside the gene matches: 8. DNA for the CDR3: TGTGCCAGCAGAGTTAGACTAGCAGGAGAGACCCAGTACTTC. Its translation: CASRVRLAGETQYF.

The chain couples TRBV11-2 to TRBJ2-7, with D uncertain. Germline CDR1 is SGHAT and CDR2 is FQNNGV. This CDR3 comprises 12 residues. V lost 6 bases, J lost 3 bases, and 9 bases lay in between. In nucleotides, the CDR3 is TGTGCCAGCAGTGGTCGGATCTACGAGCAGTACTTC. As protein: CASSGRIYEQYF. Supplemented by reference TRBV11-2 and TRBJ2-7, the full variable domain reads EAGVAQSPRYKIIEKRQSVAFWCNPISGHATLYWYQQILGQGPKLLIQFQNNGVVDDSQLPKDRFSAERLKGVDSTLKIQPAKLEDSAVYLCASSGRIYEQYFGPGTRLTVT.

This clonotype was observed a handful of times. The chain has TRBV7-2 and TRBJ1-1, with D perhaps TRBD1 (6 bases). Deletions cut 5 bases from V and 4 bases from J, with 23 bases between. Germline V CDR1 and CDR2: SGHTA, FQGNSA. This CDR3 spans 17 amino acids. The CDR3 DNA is TGTGCCAGCAGCGGGGGAGGGGGGCCGTTGGCGATCACTGAAGCTTTCTTT. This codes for CASSGGGGPLAITEAFF.

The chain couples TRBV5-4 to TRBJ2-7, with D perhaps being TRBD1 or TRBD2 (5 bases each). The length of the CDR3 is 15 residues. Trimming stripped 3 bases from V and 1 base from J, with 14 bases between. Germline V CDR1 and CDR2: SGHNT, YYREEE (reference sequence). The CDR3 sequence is CASSSGTQKSYEQYF. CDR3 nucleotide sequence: TGTGCCAGCAGCTCCGGGACCCAGAAATCCTACGAGCAGTACTTC.

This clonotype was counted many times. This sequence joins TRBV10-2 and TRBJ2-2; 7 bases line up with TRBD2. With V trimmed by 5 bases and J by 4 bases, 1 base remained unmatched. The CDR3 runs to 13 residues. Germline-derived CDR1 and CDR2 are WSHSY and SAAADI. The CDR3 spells CASSRTSTGELFF. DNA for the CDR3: TGCGCCAGCAGTCGGACTAGCACCGGGGAGCTGTTTTTT.

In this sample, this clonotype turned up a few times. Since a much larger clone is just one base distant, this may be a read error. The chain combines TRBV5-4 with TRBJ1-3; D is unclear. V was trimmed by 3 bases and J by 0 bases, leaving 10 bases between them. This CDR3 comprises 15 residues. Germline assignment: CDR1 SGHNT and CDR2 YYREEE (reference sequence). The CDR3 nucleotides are TGTGCCAGCAGCTCCGGACGGACCTCTGGAAACACCATATATTTT. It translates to CASSSGRTSGNTIYF. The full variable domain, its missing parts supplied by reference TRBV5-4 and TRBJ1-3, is ETGVTQSPTHLIKTRGQQVTLRCSSQSGHNTVSWYQQALGQGPQFIFQYYREEENGRGNFPPRFSGLQFPNYSSELNVNALELDDSALYLCASSSGRTSGNTIYFGEGSWLTVV.